Listed here are 9 T cell receptor beta chains from one sample, sequenced in a study of CD8+ T cells in alopecia areata. cDNA serving as the sequencing template came from extracted, reverse transcribed RNA. The assay was immunoSEQ multiplex PCR, and TCRdb's table has in-frame clones only and misses some. Among about 120,000 clones listed, 55% to 80% were seen once. The sample was CD4+ T cells sorted from blood. These receptors came from a human donor in good health.

The chain uses TRBV30 and TRBJ1-2, with D perhaps matching TRBD1 (5 bases). CDR3 length equals 11 residues. Trimming pared 5 bases from V and 8 bases from J, leaving 12 bases between. Germline V gene data show CDR1 as GTSNPN and CDR2 as SVGIG (reference sequence). The DNA of the CDR3 is TGTGCCTGGGTGCTGGGGGGAGGCTACACCTTC. It is translated as CAWVLGGGYTF.

The chain combines TRBV6-1 with TRBJ1-1, with D possibly being TRBD1 (6 bases). The CDR3 is 13 amino acids. Trimming left V 6 bases short and J 5 bases short, with 13 bases between. CDR1 is MNHNS, CDR2 SASEGT, per germline. The CDR3 nucleotides read TGTGCCAGCAGCCTAGAACAGGGAACTGAAGCTTTCTTT. Translated: CASSLEQGTEAFF.

This clone occurred once. The chain recombines TRBV30 with TRBJ1-2, with D possibly TRBD1 on 5 matching bases. Looked up from germline, CDR1 is GTSNPN and CDR2 is SVGIG (reference sequence). V was clipped by 0 bases and J by 8 bases, with 7 bases between them. CDR3 length equals 11 residues. CDR3 loop: CAWSVGPGYTF. The CDR3 coding sequence is TGTGCCTGGAGTGTGGGACCCGGCTACACCTTC.

The CDR3: CASSLSRDGLNQPQHF. CDR3 sequence (DNA): TGTGCCAGCAGTTTATCCCGGGACGGCCTTAATCAGCCCCAGCATTTT. The chain employs TRBV27 and TRBJ1-5, with D tentatively TRBD1 (5 bases). This CDR3 has 16 residues. The germline V gene has CDR1 MNHEY and CDR2 SMNVEV (reference sequence). The V end lost 0 bases, the J end lost 4 bases, and 13 bases lay between the germline ends.

The J gene is TRBJ1-6, the V gene TRBV28; D possibly corresponds to TRBD1 (5 bases). Germline CDR1 and CDR2: MDHEN and SYDVKM. This CDR3 has 14 amino acids. The V end was cut by 6 bases, the J end by 7 bases, with 13 bases between. CDR3 DNA sequence: TGTGCCAGCAGGGGCGGGACCGCCAATTCACCCCTCCACTTT. Protein: CASRGGTANSPLHF.

This chain joins TRBV29-1 and TRBJ1-2; D unresolved. Trimming stripped 3 bases from V and 2 bases from J, with 10 bases between. The V gene's germline CDR1 is SQVTM and CDR2 ANQGSEA. CDR3 size: 13 residues. The CDR3 region has the DNA TGCAGCGTTGAGGGCGAAACGAACTATGGCTACACCTTC. Amino acid sequence: CSVEGETNYGYTF.

The chain combines TRBV4-2 with TRBJ1-1; TRBD1 agrees at 10 bases. Looked up from germline, CDR1 is LGHNA and CDR2 is YNFKEQ. V shed 4 bases and J 1 base; nucleotides not matched to a gene: 0. The CDR3 consists of 14 residues. CDR3 nucleotides: TGTGCCAGCAGCCGACAGGGGGCGAACACTGAAGCTTTCTTT. It encodes CASSRQGANTEAFF.

V is TRBV29-1 and J is TRBJ1-4; tentatively, D is TRBD1 (6 bases). Per germline, CDR1 SQVTM and CDR2 ANQGSEA. With 6 bases removed from V and 8 bases from J, the gap between germline ends came to 16 bases. The CDR3 has 13 amino acids. CDR3 bases: TGCAGCGTCAAACAGGGAAGTGGCGAAAAACTGTTTTTT. Encoded protein: CSVKQGSGEKLFF.

The rearrangement uses TRBV5-1 and TRBJ1-1; a possible D gene is TRBD1 (6 bases). In germline, CDR1 is SGHRS, CDR2 YFSETQ. Trimming left V 4 bases short and J 2 bases short, with 12 bases between. The CDR3 sequence is 14 residues long. CDR3 DNA sequence: TGCGCCAGCAGCCCCGGGACACCTAACACTGAAGCTTTCTTT. This translates into CASSPGTPNTEAFF. Filled out from reference TRBV5-1 and TRBJ1-1, the complete variable domain reads KAGVTQTPRYLIKTRGQQVTLSCSPISGHRSVSWYQQTPGQGLQFLFEYFSETQRNKGNFPGRFSGRQFSNSRSEMNVSTLELGDSALYLCASSPGTPNTEAFFGQGTRLTVV.